The 24 T cell receptor beta chains in this list originate from one sample, sequenced in a study of cytomegalovirus exposure and HLA in healthy donors. Sequencing was performed with immunoSEQ multiplex PCR; in TCRdb, only in-frame clones are kept and a portion is missing. The sample records 250,000 to 400,000 clones, approximately 91% being singletons. Source material: PBMCs. Receptors originate from a man aged 25-45 years in good health and CMV-seronegative.

V and J are TRBV7-2 and TRBJ2-7, with 9 bases identical to TRBD1. V lost 5 bases to trimming and J lost 3 bases; unmatched junction nucleotides: 8. CDR1 and CDR2 (germline): SGHTA, FQGNSA. The CDR3 consists of 15 residues. This CDR3 is CASSPGTGLYYEQYF. In DNA, the CDR3 is TGTGCCAGCAGCCCTGGGACAGGGCTGTACTACGAGCAGTACTTC.

The CDR3 loop reads CASSLRTSWEDEQFF. CDR3 nucleotides: TGTGCCAGCAGCCTACGGACTAGCTGGGAGGATGAGCAGTTCTTC. This chain uses TRBV6-6 with TRBJ2-1; 8 positions match TRBD2. After removal of 6 bases from V and 8 bases from J, the junction contained 12 bases not matched to a gene. Germline V gives CDR1 MNHNY, CDR2 SVGAGI (reference sequence). This CDR3 region has 15 residues.

J is TRBJ1-4 and V is TRBV7-5; the table's D gene call, TRBD1, was not cross checked with the DNA. TRBV7-5 is a known pseudogene. The CDR3 is 15 amino acids. In DNA form, the CDR3 reads TGTGTCAGAAGCTTATTTCAGGGGCGGAATGAAAAACTGTTTTTT. Its protein is CVRSLFQGRNEKLFF.

This rearrangement joins TRBV5-1 to TRBJ2-5, with 9 bases fitting TRBD2. V lost 3 bases and J lost 0; bases outside the gene matches: 9. The CDR3 is made up of 17 amino acids. Germline V lookup: CDR1 SGHRS, CDR2 YFSETQ. The CDR3 reads CASSSLAGRQYQETQYF. The CDR3 DNA sequence: TGCGCCAGCAGCTCTCTAGCGGGGCGCCAATACCAAGAGACCCAGTACTTC.

This chain uses TRBV29-1 with TRBJ1-2; weak D call: TRBD1 (6 bases). V was clipped by 3 bases and J by 0 bases, with 11 bases between them. Germline V lookup: CDR1 SQVTM, CDR2 ANQGSEA. This CDR3 has 14 amino acids. The CDR3 region has the DNA TGCAGCGTTGATTTCTGGGGGCCTAACTATGGCTACACCTTC. It specifies CSVDFWGPNYGYTF.

The CDR3 sequence is CASSQVGYRGTDEKLFF. The CDR3 DNA reads TGTGCCAGCAGCCAAGTGGGGTATCGCGGGACCGATGAAAAACTGTTTTTT. This chain uses TRBV4-2 with TRBJ1-4; D is perhaps TRBD1 (5 bases). CDR1 is LGHNA and CDR2 is YNFKEQ in the germline V gene. Trimming removed 1 base from V and 6 bases from J, with 18 bases in between. This CDR3 is 17 amino acids long.

The chain has TRBV19 and TRBJ2-3, with 8 bases fitting TRBD2. The CDR3 spans 16 residues. Germline CDR1 is LNHDA and CDR2 is SQIVND (reference sequence). The V segment lost 4 bases and the J segment 2 bases; nucleotides outside the gene matches: 8. For the CDR3, the DNA is TGTGCCAGTAGTACAGGAAAGCGGGGGCCCACAGATACGCAGTATTTT. The encoded protein is CASSTGKRGPTDTQYF.

This clone was picked up many times. The J gene is TRBJ1-5, the V gene TRBV2, with D unresolved. The CDR3 runs 14 residues. The germline CDR1 and CDR2 sequences are SNHLY and FYNNEI. Trimming removed 7 bases at V and 0 bases at J, with 10 bases between. Here the CDR3 reads CASKRSNSNQPQHF. The CDR3, as DNA: TGTGCCAGCAAGAGGAGTAATAGCAATCAGCCCCAGCATTTT.

The rearrangement links TRBV27 to TRBJ2-2, with TRBD1 matching 8 bases. V lost 8 bases, J lost 4 bases, and 6 bases stayed unmatched. CDR1 MNHEY and CDR2 SMNVEV come from the germline V gene (reference sequence). This CDR3 region has 14 residues. The CDR3 DNA reads as TGTGCCAGCCGGGGACAGGTGATCACCGGGGAGCTGTTTTTT. The encoded protein is CASRGQVITGELFF.

The chain combines TRBV29-1 with TRBJ1-1, with 7 bases matching TRBD1. CDR1 and CDR2 (germline): SQVTM, ANQGSEA. The CDR3 totals 14 residues. V lost 7 bases, J lost 1 base, and 9 bases stayed unmatched. CDR3: CSAARQGGNTEAFF. CDR3 nucleotide sequence: TGCAGCGCCGCCAGACAGGGAGGGAACACTGAAGCTTTCTTT.

The rearrangement links TRBV10-3 to TRBJ2-2; 7 nucleotides line up with TRBD1. Germline CDR1 is ENHRY and CDR2 is SYGVKD. The CDR3 totals 13 residues. J lost 6 bases, V lost 6 bases, and 4 bases had no gene match. In nucleotides, the CDR3 is TGTGCCATCAGCGCCACAGGGGCCGGGGAGCTGTTTTTT. This translates into CAISATGAGELFF.

This chain uses TRBV18 with TRBJ1-1, with D perhaps TRBD1 (5 bases). V was shortened by 2 bases and J by 7 bases, with 11 bases between the two germline ends. The CDR3 consists of 13 residues. Germline assignment: CDR1 KGHSH and CDR2 LQKENI. The CDR3 sequence: CASSPIGAGEAFF. Here the CDR3 DNA reads TGTGCCAGCTCACCAATTGGGGCAGGTGAAGCTTTCTTT.

The V gene is TRBV5-1, the J gene TRBJ2-3, with TRBD2 identical over 11 bases. Trimming removed 3 bases from V and 3 bases from J; junction bases left unmatched: 6. The length of the CDR3 is 16 residues. Germline V gene lookup returns CDR1 SGHRS and CDR2 YFSETQ. In nucleotides, the CDR3 is TGCGCCAGCAGCTACGGACTAGCGGGTCCAACAGATACGCAGTATTTT. Translating gives CASSYGLAGPTDTQYF.

The chain joins TRBV6-5 to TRBJ1-5; D is undetermined. Per germline, CDR1 MNHEY and CDR2 SVGAGI. V dropped 6 bases and J dropped 5 bases, with 11 bases sitting between them. This CDR3 comprises 13 residues. Here the CDR3 DNA reads TGTGCCAGCAGAAACAGTGCCGATCAGCCCCAGCATTTT. This sequence encodes CASRNSADQPQHF.

This chain connects TRBV4-1 to TRBJ2-2; 13 bases are a match to TRBD2. The CDR3 consists of 19 residues. Germline CDR1 and CDR2: MGHRA and YSYEKL. V was pared by 4 bases and J by 0 bases, with 8 bases of the junction left unmatched. The CDR3 here is CASSRVPGLAGPNTGELFF. The CDR3 DNA is TGCGCCAGCAGCCGGGTCCCGGGACTAGCGGGGCCGAACACCGGGGAGCTGTTTTTT.

This clone was picked up one time. This rearrangement joins TRBV5-1 to TRBJ2-7, with D hard to call. The CDR3 runs 13 residues. The germline V gene encodes CDR1 SGHRS and CDR2 YFSETQ. Between the trimmed V and J ends, which lost 0 bases and 5 bases, there was a span of 9 bases. The CDR3 sequence: CASSLADWDEQYF. For the CDR3, the DNA is TGCGCCAGCAGCTTGGCCGACTGGGACGAGCAGTACTTC.

V usage is TRBV18 and J usage is TRBJ2-7; D is uncertain. The V gene lost 2 bases and the J gene lost 7 bases, with 15 bases spanning the gap. Germline V gives CDR1 KGHSH, CDR2 LQKENI. CDR3 size: 14 residues. The CDR3 DNA sequence: TGTGCCAGCTCACCATCAGGTAACCTCAAGGAGCAGTACTTC. This encodes CASSPSGNLKEQYF.

The V call is TRBV7-6, the J call TRBJ2-2; D is undetermined. The CDR3 contains 15 residues. CDR1 and CDR2 from the germline V gene are SGHVS and FNYEAQ. Trimming cost V 5 bases and J 1 base, with 11 bases left between them. The CDR3 nucleotides read TGTGCCAGCAGCCAAACATACCGGAACACCGGGGAGCTGTTTTTT. Its translation: CASSQTYRNTGELFF. Complete variable domain (other parts from reference TRBV7-6 and TRBJ2-2): GAGVSQSPRYKVTKRGQDVALRCDPISGHVSLYWYRQALGQGPEFLTYFNYEAQQDKSGLPNDRFSAERPEGSISTLTIQRTEQRDSAMYRCASSQTYRNTGELFFGEGSRLTVL.

This clone was counted only a few times. The rearrangement links TRBV18 to TRBJ1-2, with TRBD1 matching 8 bases. After removal of 10 bases from V and 8 bases from J, the junction contained 12 bases not matched to a gene. This CDR3 is built from 13 residues. Germline values: CDR1 KGHSH, CDR2 LQKENI. The CDR3 DNA reads as TGTGCCACTTCAGACCAGGGGGCGCGAGGCTACACCTTC. This sequence encodes CATSDQGARGYTF. The variable domain in full, completed from reference TRBV18 and TRBJ1-2, reads NAGVMQNPRHLVRRRGQEARLRCSPMKGHSHVYWYRQLPEEGLKFMVYLQKENIIDESGMPKERFSAEFPKEGPSILRIQQVVRGDSAAYFCATSDQGARGYTFGSGTRLTVV.

A note on this clone: The sample has other DNA sequences that encode this CDR3 too. Written as DNA, the CDR3 is TGTGCCAGCAGTTACTCGCGTCTAAACACTGAAGCTTTCTTT. Amino acid sequence: CASSYSRLNTEAFF. The rearrangement uses TRBV6-5 and TRBJ1-1; D gene unclear. V was cut by 0 bases and J by 2 bases, with 7 bases left in between. The CDR3 has 14 amino acids. Germline values: CDR1 MNHEY, CDR2 SVGAGI.

This chain connects TRBV18 to TRBJ2-7, with TRBD1 matching 9 bases. Germline assignment: CDR1 KGHSH and CDR2 LQKENI. This CDR3 is built from 14 residues. Trimming at V came to 0 bases and at J to 7 bases, leaving 4 bases not matched to a gene. CDR3 coding DNA: TGTGCCAGCTCACCACCGGGGACAGGGAAAGAGCAGTACTTC. This codes for CASSPPGTGKEQYF.

The J gene is TRBJ2-2, the V gene TRBV7-6; 7 nucleotides line up with TRBD2. The CDR3 runs to 16 residues. Looked up from germline, CDR1 is SGHVS and CDR2 is FNYEAQ. V shed 1 base and J 5 bases; nucleotides not matched to a gene: 7. CDR3 loop: CASSLVKGAGTGELFF. For the CDR3, the DNA is TGTGCCAGCAGCTTAGTAAAAGGAGCGGGGACCGGGGAGCTGTTTTTT.

The CDR3, as DNA: TGCGCCAGCAGCCAAGATACCCAGGGGTGGAGCACAGATACGCAGTATTTT. The encoded protein is CASSQDTQGWSTDTQYF. The chain has TRBV4-3 and TRBJ2-3, with D perhaps matching TRBD1 (6 bases). The germline V gene encodes CDR1 LGHNA and CDR2 YSLEER. The V and J ends lost 0 bases and 0 bases respectively, with 13 bases between them. The CDR3 is 17 amino acids.

V usage is TRBV5-1 and J usage is TRBJ2-7; D is possibly TRBD2 (6 bases). This CDR3 contains 14 residues. Trimming pared 5 bases from V and 0 bases from J, leaving 12 bases between. CDR1 SGHRS and CDR2 YFSETQ come from the germline V gene. CDR3 nucleotides: TGCGCCAGCAGTTCGGGACTGCTCTCCTACGAGCAGTACTTC. It yields the protein CASSSGLLSYEQYF. The entire variable domain, with the rest obtained from reference TRBV5-1 and TRBJ2-7, is as follows: KAGVTQTPRYLIKTRGQQVTLSCSPISGHRSVSWYQQTPGQGLQFLFEYFSETQRNKGNFPGRFSGRQFSNSRSEMNVSTLELGDSALYLCASSSGLLSYEQYFGPGTRLTVT.